The source of this T cell receptor (beta chain) is a study of blood T cell repertoires in COVID-19. Study in general: Specimens from acute and convalescent COVID-19 originated in the United States, Italy and Spain.

In the original processing: Counts of nucleated cells, estimated from reference gene primer amplification, were obtained. Clones were read by immunoSEQ multiplex PCR, and TCRdb kept only the in-frame ones, dropping some. V, J and clone size were drawn from that table, and D and trimming were deduced from the DNA. The sample has about 420,000 clones; 80% to 90% are singletons. During active infection, Seattle patients enrolled and were then monitored through disease. This clonotype was sampled from a man aged 18-30 years with COVID-19, enrolled during active disease. The sample was peripheral blood.

This chain's CDR3 is CASRPSDRIQTQYF. The CDR3 nucleotides read TGTGCCAGCCGACCGTCGGACAGGATACAGACCCAGTACTTC. J is TRBJ2-5 and V is TRBV11-2, with 7 positions matching TRBD1. The V segment lost 8 bases and the J segment 6 bases; nucleotides outside the gene matches: 12. This CDR3 comprises 14 residues. Germline CDR1 reads SGHAT; CDR2 reads FQNNGV.